This entry features one T cell receptor (beta chain) sequence. Its antigen is still unknown. Bulk tumor genomic DNA was the template, and each sample received around 650 ng. Every primary tumor yielded several biopsies, spaced far apart, that were taken during surgery. The study cohort was described as untreated, and its members had newly diagnosed non-small cell lung cancer. They went on to have curative surgery. The data belong to a study of immune heterogeneity within non-small cell lung tumors. Across the study: The composition of the tumors was 4 squamous cell carcinomas, fewer than 13 non-squamous carcinomas and 1 not otherwise specified. Broader study findings: Identical dominant CDR3 beta clonotypes recurred across a patient's tumor sites, together with site-unique high-frequency clones. Correlation analysis showed that local T-cell clonality was moderately but significantly associated with local tumor mutational burden (R 0.3 to 0.4).

The V gene's germline CDR1 is DFQATT and CDR2 SNEGSKA (reference sequence). The CDR3 extends over 15 amino acids. The TCR beta CDR3 region underwent multiplex PCR amplification with 32 V and 13 J primers. MiXCR, run by TCRdb on the multiplex PCR reads, gives a single entry per CDR3 protein. The sample lists 3,000 or so distinct CDR3 sequences, roughly 40% occurring once. Sequencing input: lung tumor tissue. The chain is built from TRBV20-1 and TRBJ2-1; 8 bases align to TRBD2. This receptor was identified in a woman aged 50 to 60 with non-small cell lung cancer. DNA for the CDR3: TGCAGCGCTTCCCTTAGCGGGGTCCTCTTCAATGAGCAGTTCTTC. Translating it yields CSASLSGVLFNEQFF.